These T cell receptor beta chains were read from a single sample in a study of T cell repertoires in cytomegalovirus infection. Which antigens these TCRs recognize remains unknown. TCRdb redid the calling of the reads with MiXCR, one entry per CDR3 protein. The sample lists fewer than 1,000,000 distinct CDR3 sequences; less than 35% were seen once. This specimen was cultured CD8+ T cells from PBMCs, taken from culture after CMV antigen stimulation. Receptors originate from a human donor in good health (CMV status not recorded). Some clones in this sample may be carry-over from other donors' samples. The CDR3 runs from the conserved cysteine through the conserved F or W. The D gene is left open where the match is weak. Size tells how often a clone was seen (once, few, many) or the class of an expanded clone, and some rows leave it out.

j_call: TRBJ2-5; d_call: .; clone_size: .; v_call: TRBV7-9; cdr3_nt: TGTGCCAGCAGCTTAGCGATGATCGGGGTGGAGACCCAGTACTTC; cdr3_aa: CASSLAMIGVETQYF
j_call: TRBJ1-5; d_call: .; clone_size: many; v_call: TRBV2; cdr3_nt: TGTGCCAGCAGTGAACCCGGGACCTTAGGGGGTCAGCCCCAGCATTTT; cdr3_aa: CASSEPGTLGGQPQHF
j_call: TRBJ2-3; d_call: .; clone_size: .; v_call: TRBV3-1; cdr3_nt: TGTGCCAGCAGCCACTGGACTTCGCCAGATACGCAGTATTTT; cdr3_aa: CASSHWTSPDTQYF
j_call: TRBJ1-2; d_call: .; clone_size: few; v_call: TRBV27; cdr3_nt: TGTGCCAGCGGCGCACAGGGATCCCCCTATGGCTACACCTTC; cdr3_aa: CASGAQGSPYGYTF
j_call: TRBJ2-7; d_call: .; clone_size: many; v_call: TRBV7-9; cdr3_nt: TGTGCCAGCAGCCTCGCCGGGACTGAGCAGTACTTC; cdr3_aa: CASSLAGTEQYF
j_call: TRBJ1-6; d_call: TRBD1; clone_size: .; v_call: TRBV7-6; cdr3_nt: TGTGCCAGCAGCTCGGACAGGAATCTTTCACCCCTCCACTTT; cdr3_aa: CASSSDRNLSPLHF
j_call: TRBJ2-1; d_call: TRBD2; clone_size: once; v_call: TRBV11-3; cdr3_nt: TGTGCCAGCAGCTTAGACGGGGGGGTCTCCTACAATGAGCAGTTCTTC; cdr3_aa: CASSLDGGVSYNEQFF
j_call: TRBJ1-2; d_call: .; clone_size: .; v_call: TRBV25-1; cdr3_nt: TGTGCCAGCAGTGGATTTCTCTTCGGGGGGAACTATGGCTACACCTTC; cdr3_aa: CASSGFLFGGNYGYTF
j_call: TRBJ1-2; d_call: TRBD1; clone_size: .; v_call: TRBV29-1; cdr3_nt: TGCAGCGTTGAAGGGGGACAGAGCTATGGCTACACCTTC; cdr3_aa: CSVEGGQSYGYTF
j_call: TRBJ2-2; d_call: TRBD1; clone_size: few; v_call: TRBV27; cdr3_nt: TGTGCCAGCAGTTCGACAGGGGGATTAGGCGGGGAGCTGTTTTTT; cdr3_aa: CASSSTGGLGGELFF
j_call: TRBJ1-1; d_call: TRBD1; clone_size: many; v_call: TRBV2; cdr3_nt: TGTGCCACACCTGGGGACAGGGCCACTGAAGCTTTCTTT; cdr3_aa: CATPGDRATEAFF
j_call: TRBJ1-1; d_call: .; clone_size: .; v_call: TRBV6-6; cdr3_nt: TGTGCCAGCAGTTACGTCCGGGGCCGAGAAGCTTTCTTT; cdr3_aa: CASSYVRGREAFF
j_call: TRBJ1-1; d_call: .; clone_size: .; v_call: TRBV9; cdr3_nt: TGTGCCAGCAGCGTAGGAGGGGGGCAAACTGAAGCTTTCTTT; cdr3_aa: CASSVGGGQTEAFF
j_call: TRBJ2-6; d_call: TRBD2; clone_size: .; v_call: TRBV19; cdr3_nt: TGTGCCAGCATCAAGCGGGGACTGTTGGCTGGGGCCAACGTCCTGACTTTC; cdr3_aa: CASIKRGLLAGANVLTF
j_call: TRBJ2-5; d_call: .; clone_size: .; v_call: TRBV28; cdr3_nt: TGTGCCAGCACTCTCAGACTAGTGGGGGAAGAGACCCAGTACTTC; cdr3_aa: CASTLRLVGEETQYF
j_call: TRBJ1-2; d_call: .; clone_size: .; v_call: TRBV7-8; cdr3_nt: TGTGCCAGCAGCTTAGAAGGGAATCCCTATGGCTACACCTTC; cdr3_aa: CASSLEGNPYGYTF
j_call: TRBJ2-1; d_call: .; clone_size: .; v_call: TRBV7-3; cdr3_nt: TGTGCCAGCAGCTCTACGGACGCGAATGAGCAGTTCTTC; cdr3_aa: CASSSTDANEQFF
j_call: TRBJ2-7; d_call: TRBD1; clone_size: .; v_call: TRBV10-3; cdr3_nt: TGTGCCATCAAGCCTACCTCCCCCGGGAACAGGGGGCGCGAGCAGTACTTC; cdr3_aa: CAIKPTSPGNRGREQYF
j_call: TRBJ2-3; d_call: TRBD2; clone_size: .; v_call: TRBV28; cdr3_nt: TGTGCCAGCAGTTTCCCAGCCGAAAATGGAGCGGGGGTCACAGATACGCAGTATTTT; cdr3_aa: CASSFPAENGAGVTDTQYF
j_call: TRBJ2-2; d_call: .; clone_size: few; v_call: TRBV6-1; cdr3_nt: TGTGCCAGCAGTGATAAGCTGGGTACCGGGGAGCTGTTTTTT; cdr3_aa: CASSDKLGTGELFF
j_call: TRBJ2-1; d_call: .; clone_size: few; v_call: TRBV11-1; cdr3_nt: TGTGCCAGCAGCACCTTAGCCGGGACTCCCGACTACAATGAGCAGTTCTTC; cdr3_aa: CASSTLAGTPDYNEQFF
j_call: TRBJ2-1; d_call: TRBD2; clone_size: .; v_call: TRBV11-3; cdr3_nt: TGTGCCAGCAGCTTGGGACTAGCGGGGGGGGGGCAGTTCTTC; cdr3_aa: CASSLGLAGGGQFF
j_call: TRBJ2-4; d_call: TRBD2; clone_size: .; v_call: TRBV12-5; cdr3_nt: TGTGCTAGTGCGAGCGGGGCGAACATTCAGTACTTC; cdr3_aa: CASASGANIQYF